This T cell receptor (beta chain) originates from a study of T cells in Graves' hyperthyroidism and ophthalmopathy. This clonotype was seen many times. Trimming removed 4 bases from V and 4 bases from J, with 9 bases in between. The V gene's germline CDR1 is LGHDT and CDR2 YNNKEL (reference sequence). This CDR3 spans 13 amino acids. It was RNA transcripts that yielded the amplified TCR beta CDR3 regions. HTBI primers were the set used in a first-round RT-PCR of the TCR CDR3. TCRdb reanalysed the multiplex PCR reads using MiXCR and keeps one entry per CDR3 protein. The profile shows about 290,000 distinct CDR3 sequences, over 12% of them singletons.

This TCR came from a woman in her forties or fifties with Graves' hyperthyroidism that later progressed to Graves' ophthalmopathy. What was sequenced was blood. V is TRBV3-1 and J is TRBJ2-3; D is undetermined. The CDR3 DNA reads as TGTGCCAGCAGCCCAACCTGGGCAGATACGCAGTATTTT. It translates to CASSPTWADTQYF.